This T cell receptor beta chain was recorded in a study of lymphopenia after photon versus proton radiotherapy. Study outcomes and limitations: A bigger post-nadir fall in TCR diversity correlated inversely with survival time in deceased patients. Proton therapy kept repertoires fairly stable, unlike photons, which gained effector/memory cells. After lymphocyte nadir, photon-treated repertoires showed oligoclonal expansion, especially CD8+ Temra.

Assay used: immunoSEQ multiplex PCR; TCRdb lists only in-frame clones, some missing. The table lists some 30,000 clones, 84% of them singletons, with more than 12% in the top ten. The table lists this clone with a few counts. Its specificity is unknown. The CDR3 length is 13 residues. Looked up from germline, CDR1 is MDHEN and CDR2 is SYDVKM. V lost 6 bases, J lost 0 bases, and 8 bases lay in between. Sequencing was performed on peripheral blood, taken from a patient treated with proton-based radiotherapy. This sequence was found in a woman between 65 and 79 years old with pancreatic cancer. The chain carries TRBV28 and TRBJ1-2; the D is unclear. The CDR3 sequence is CASSDRANYGYTF. For the CDR3, the DNA is TGTGCCAGCAGCGACCGAGCTAACTATGGCTACACCTTC.